The 13 T cell receptor beta chains given below trace back to one sample, sequenced in a study of blood T cell repertoires in COVID-19. Here immunoSEQ multiplex PCR was the method, and the copy in TCRdb shows in-frame clones only, minus some. The sample has about 110,000 clones; approximately 87% are singletons. Sequencing was performed on peripheral blood. The receptors originated from a woman in her forties or fifties with acute or convalescent COVID-19.

The V gene is TRBV2, the J gene TRBJ2-7; perhaps TRBD2 as D (5 bases). Trimming pared 7 bases from V and 7 bases from J, leaving 20 bases between. CDR3 length: 14 amino acids. Germline assignment: CDR1 SNHLY and CDR2 FYNNEI. The CDR3 protein is CASNGGPLSGEQYF. The CDR3, as DNA: TGTGCCAGCAACGGCGGTCCGCTATCGGGGGAGCAGTACTTC.

The V and J genes are TRBV28 and TRBJ1-1; D is ambiguous. Deletions cut 2 bases from V and 0 bases from J, with 10 bases between. In germline, CDR1 is MDHEN, CDR2 SYDVKM. The length of the CDR3 is 15 residues. The CDR3 region is CASSLGGSMNTEAFF. In DNA, the CDR3 is TGTGCCAGCAGTTTAGGAGGGAGCATGAACACTGAAGCTTTCTTT.

This clone was detected only a few times. The chain has TRBV3-1 (or the pseudogene TRBV3-2) and TRBJ1-2; TRBD1 matches 7 bases. The CDR3 covers 14 residues. The junction had 6 bases not matched to a gene; V was cut back by 4 bases and J by 4 bases. The germline V gene has CDR1 LGHDT and CDR2 YNNKEL (reference sequence). CDR3 region: CASSRAQGSYGYTF. Here the CDR3 DNA reads TGTGCCAGCAGCCGCGCACAGGGGTCCTATGGCTACACCTTC.

V usage is TRBV16 and J usage is TRBJ1-4, with D hard to call. The V end lost 7 bases, the J end lost 0 bases, and 15 bases lay between the germline ends. The CDR3 runs 16 residues. Germline V gives CDR1 KGHSY, CDR2 FQNENV. CDR3: CASNDNGRATNEKLFF. The CDR3, as DNA: TGTGCCAGCAACGACAACGGGAGGGCAACTAATGAAAAACTGTTTTTT.

The genes are TRBV5-1 and TRBJ2-3; D unclear. Germline values: CDR1 SGHRS, CDR2 YFSETQ. This CDR3 comprises 17 residues. Trimming shortened V by 1 base and J by 0 bases, and 15 bases separated the two germline ends. The CDR3 is CASSLLPSSPSTDTQYF. The CDR3 DNA reads as TGCGCCAGCAGCTTGCTTCCGTCTAGTCCTAGCACAGATACGCAGTATTTT.

The rearrangement joins TRBV7-3 to TRBJ2-7, with 9 positions matching TRBD1. CDR3 length: 15 amino acids. After removal of 5 bases from V and 2 bases from J, the junction contained 7 bases not matched to a gene. Looked up from germline, CDR1 is SGHTA and CDR2 is FQGTGA. CDR3 in amino acids: CASSPGTGRTYEQYF. The CDR3 DNA reads as TGTGCCAGCAGCCCCGGGACAGGGAGAACCTACGAGCAGTACTTC. The full variable domain, completed using reference TRBV7-3 and TRBJ2-7, is GAGVSQTPSNKVTEKGKYVELRCDPISGHTALYWYRQSLGQGPEFLIYFQGTGAADDSGLPNDRFFAVRPEGSVSTLKIQRTERGDSAVYLCASSPGTGRTYEQYFGPGTRLTVT.

The rearrangement links TRBV5-1 to TRBJ1-1; TRBD1 aligns across 7 bases. Trimming removed 0 bases from V and 1 base from J; junction bases left unmatched: 3. Germline assignment: CDR1 SGHRS and CDR2 YFSETQ. The CDR3 extends over 15 amino acids. CDR3 in amino acids: CASSLVTGENTEAFF. CDR3 bases: TGCGCCAGCAGCTTGGTAACAGGGGAGAACACTGAAGCTTTCTTT.

The chain joins TRBV6-6 to TRBJ1-6, with D possibly TRBD1 on 5 matching bases. This CDR3 comprises 16 residues. Trimming left V 5 bases short and J 6 bases short, with 17 bases between. Germline CDR1 is MNHNY and CDR2 is SVGAGI (reference sequence). CDR3 DNA sequence: TGTGCCAGCAGTCTACGCATGGGGCAGGGTAATTCACCCCTCCACTTT. The encoded protein is CASSLRMGQGNSPLHF.

J is TRBJ1-2 and V is TRBV2; D is unresolved. Germline-derived CDR1 and CDR2 are SNHLY and FYNNEI. The CDR3 totals 15 residues. V was clipped by 2 bases and J by 4 bases, with 14 bases between them. In DNA, the CDR3 is TGTGCCAGCAGTGAACTTCGGGTAGTTAGCTATGGCTACACCTTC. The encoded protein is CASSELRVVSYGYTF.

The gene calls are TRBV11-2 and TRBJ1-2; D is possibly TRBD1 (5 bases). V was clipped by 5 bases and J by 8 bases, with 12 bases between them. The CDR3 length is 12 residues. Germline-derived CDR1 and CDR2 are SGHAT and FQNNGV. The CDR3 here is CASSLTGPGYTF. The DNA of the CDR3 is TGTGCCAGCAGCCTTACAGGTCCAGGCTACACCTTC.

This rearrangement joins TRBV6-5 to TRBJ2-7; the D gene is possibly TRBD2 (6 bases). CDR3 length: 16 amino acids. Germline V gene sequence: CDR1 MNHEY, CDR2 SVGAGI. V was shortened by 2 bases and J by 0 bases, with 14 bases between the two germline ends. CDR3: CASSYGLGRSSYEQYF. The CDR3 DNA reads TGTGCCAGCAGTTACGGACTGGGGAGGAGCTCCTACGAGCAGTACTTC.

The genes are TRBV4-2 and TRBJ1-1, with 7 nucleotides matching TRBD1. CDR3 length: 15 residues. Germline V lookup: CDR1 LGHNA, CDR2 YNFKEQ. V trimming: 3 bases; J trimming: 3 bases; junction bases outside the gene matches: 7. The CDR3 sequence is CASSHIDRVDTEAFF. The DNA of the CDR3 is TGTGCCAGCAGCCATATAGACAGGGTTGACACTGAAGCTTTCTTT.

This clone has only one observation. The chain is built from TRBV30 and TRBJ2-1, with 10 bases identical to TRBD1. This CDR3 is 15 amino acids long. V was pared by 0 bases and J by 3 bases, with 2 bases of the junction left unmatched. CDR1 and CDR2 from the germline V gene are GTSNPN and SVGIG (reference sequence). The CDR3 loop is CAWSVGQGVYNEQFF. The CDR3 DNA sequence: TGTGCCTGGAGTGTTGGACAGGGGGTCTACAATGAGCAGTTCTTC.